The rows below give T cell receptor beta chains drawn from one sample of a study of cytomegalovirus exposure and HLA in healthy donors. Clones were read by immunoSEQ multiplex PCR, and TCRdb kept only the in-frame ones, dropping some. Among some 160,000 clones listed, about 88% were seen once. Sequencing input: PBMCs. Every receptor here comes from a man aged 18 to 29 in good health and CMV-seronegative. CDR3s include the opening cysteine and the closing phenylalanine or tryptophan. D genes are given only for firm matches. Only some rows state a clone size, as once, few, many or a class for expanded clones.

abundance,v_gene,d_gene,j_gene,CDR3nt,CDR3aa
-,TRBV27,-,TRBJ1-1,TGTGCCAGCAGTTTCGGCAGGGCGAACACTGAAGCTTTCTTT,CASSFGRANTEAFF
many,TRBV4-3,TRBD2,TRBJ2-5,TGCGCCAGCAGCCAAAGTCTAGCGGGAGATGTGGAGACCCAGTACTTC,CASSQSLAGDVETQYF
-,TRBV4-1,TRBD2,TRBJ2-7,TGCGCCAGCAGCCAAGGGGTAGCGGGAGAGAAAGAGCAGTACTTC,CASSQGVAGEKEQYF
-,TRBV5-4,-,TRBJ2-7,TGTGCCAGCAGCTTGGAGGGGTTTGGGGGCCGGGGCCTTATGGGGTACGAGCAGTACTTC,CASSLEGFGGRGLMGYEQYF
-,TRBV6-1,TRBD2,TRBJ2-7,TGTGCCAGCAAAGCTAGCGGGAGATCCGAGCAGTACTTC,CASKASGRSEQYF
-,TRBV19,TRBD1,TRBJ1-6,TGTGCCAGTAGCCGTAGACAGGGAAGAGGATCACCCCTCCACTTT,CASSRRQGRGSPLHF
-,TRBV6-5,TRBD1,TRBJ1-1,TGTGCCAGCAGGCCGGAGTCGACAGGGATCACTGAAGCTTTCTTT,CASRPESTGITEAFF
-,TRBV5-1,TRBD1,TRBJ1-4,TGCGCCAGCAGCTTGTTAGGACAGGGAGGTGAAAAACTGTTTTTT,CASSLLGQGGEKLFF
-,TRBV7-2,TRBD2,TRBJ2-2,TGTGCCAGCAGCTTAGAGGGCGGGAGCGGCACCGGGGAGCTGTTTTTT,CASSLEGGSGTGELFF
-,TRBV10-3,TRBD2,TRBJ2-2,TGTGCCGTAAAGATTTCCCTAGCGGGAGTCAACGGGGAGCTGTTTTTT,CAVKISLAGVNGELFF
-,TRBV7-8,TRBD2,TRBJ2-3,TGTGCCAGCAGCGCCCGTCCAAGCGGGGGGGATACGCAGTATTTT,CASSARPSGGDTQYF
-,TRBV6-5,-,TRBJ2-7,TGTGCCAGCAGTAGAGGGCTTACCTACGAGCAGTACTTC,CASSRGLTYEQYF
few,TRBV6-5,-,TRBJ1-3,TGTGCCAGCATGGCGTCAGGGGCCCTCGGAACCATATATTTT,CASMASGALGTIYF
-,TRBV5-1,-,TRBJ1-4,TGCGCCAGCAGCTTGAGAGGATATGATGAAAAACTGTTTTTT,CASSLRGYDEKLFF
-,TRBV2,TRBD1,TRBJ1-5,TGTGCCAGCAGTGAAGACAGGGGGCTCGGTCAGCCCCAGCATTTT,CASSEDRGLGQPQHF
-,TRBV5-4,-,TRBJ1-2,TGTGCCAGTCCAGGGGAAGATGGTGGCTACACCTTC,CASPGEDGGYTF
once,TRBV9,-,TRBJ2-7,TGTGCCAGCAGCTCCCGGCGTCTAGCGCCTATCTACGAGCAGTACTTC,CASSSRRLAPIYEQYF
few,TRBV4-1,-,TRBJ1-2,TGCGCCAGCAGCCAAGGGGCCGGTATATATGGCTACACCTTC,CASSQGAGIYGYTF
-,TRBV19,TRBD1,TRBJ2-1,TGTGCCAGTCAAAGACAGGGGGCATACAATGAGCAGTTCTTC,CASQRQGAYNEQFF
-,TRBV11-2,-,TRBJ1-1,TGTGCCAGCTCGTTTAGCCCGAACACTGAAGCTTTCTTT,CASSFSPNTEAFF
few,TRBV19,-,TRBJ2-5,TGTGCCAGTACGGCGCGGACAACGGGCCAAGAGACCCAGTACTTC,CASTARTTGQETQYF
-,TRBV4-1,-,TRBJ1-1,TGCGCCAGCAGCCAAGGGAGTTCTAGGAACACTGAAGCTTTCTTT,CASSQGSSRNTEAFF